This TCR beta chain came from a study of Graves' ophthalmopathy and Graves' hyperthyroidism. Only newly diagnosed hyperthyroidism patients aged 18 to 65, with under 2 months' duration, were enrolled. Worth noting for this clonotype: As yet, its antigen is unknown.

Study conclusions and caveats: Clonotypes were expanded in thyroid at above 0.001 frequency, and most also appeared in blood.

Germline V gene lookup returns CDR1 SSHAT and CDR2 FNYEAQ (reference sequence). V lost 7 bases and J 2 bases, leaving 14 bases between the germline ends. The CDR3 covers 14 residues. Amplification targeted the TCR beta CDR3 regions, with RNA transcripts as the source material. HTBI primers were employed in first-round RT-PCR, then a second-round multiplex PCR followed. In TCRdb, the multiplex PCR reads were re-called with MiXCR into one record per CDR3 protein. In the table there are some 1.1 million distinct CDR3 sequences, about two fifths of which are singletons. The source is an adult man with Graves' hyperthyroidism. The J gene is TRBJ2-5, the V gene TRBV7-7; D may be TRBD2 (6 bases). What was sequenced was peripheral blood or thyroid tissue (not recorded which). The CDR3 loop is CASMATGTQETQYF. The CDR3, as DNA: TGTGCCAGCATGGCCACCGGGACTCAAGAGACCCAGTACTTC. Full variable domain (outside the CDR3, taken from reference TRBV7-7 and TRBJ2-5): GAGVSQSPRYKVTKRGQDVTLRCDPISSHATLYWYQQALGQGPEFLTYFNYEAQPDKSGLPSDRFSAERPEGSISTLTIQRTEQRDSAMYRCASMATGTQETQYFGPGTRLLVL.